These 4 T cell receptor beta chains came from one sample sequenced in a study of blood T cell repertoires in COVID-19. Assay: immunoSEQ multiplex PCR; the TCRdb copy retains only in-frame clones and omits some. This table has 190,000 or so clones, around 90% appearing once. Sequencing was done on a sample of PBMCs or T cells enriched from blood (not recorded which). These receptor sequences come from a man aged 18 to 30 with acute COVID-19.

The genes are TRBV19 and TRBJ1-5, with unresolved D. Germline V gene lookup returns CDR1 LNHDA and CDR2 SQIVND (reference sequence). The CDR3 is 13 amino acids. V dropped 2 bases and J dropped 5 bases, with 7 bases sitting between them. CDR3 sequence (DNA): TGTGCCAGTAGTATAAGCCTCGATCAGCCCCAGCATTTT. This sequence encodes CASSISLDQPQHF.

The V and J genes are TRBV28 and TRBJ1-2; possible D gene TRBD1, 6 bases. The CDR3 length is 18 residues. Trimming took off 4 bases at V and 2 bases at J, with 23 bases between the two ends. The germline gives CDR1 MDHEN, CDR2 SYDVKM. The CDR3 loop is CASSYRQALGVVNYGYTF. CDR3 DNA: TGTGCCAGCAGTTACAGACAGGCCTTAGGCGTGGTCAACTATGGCTACACCTTC.

The chain uses TRBV30 and TRBJ2-2; 8 bases map to TRBD2. J lost 3 bases, V lost 4 bases, and 4 bases had no gene match. Looked up from germline, CDR1 is GTSNPN and CDR2 is SVGIG (reference sequence). The CDR3 is made up of 14 amino acids. The CDR3 here is CAWKRESDTGELFF. As DNA, the CDR3 is TGTGCCTGGAAGCGGGAGTCAGACACCGGGGAGCTGTTTTTT.

The V gene is TRBV28, the J gene TRBJ1-3, with unresolved D. Germline V gene data show CDR1 as MDHEN and CDR2 as SYDVKM. The CDR3 is 17 amino acids. Between the trimmed V and J ends, which lost 8 bases and 0 bases, there was a span of 20 bases. Here the CDR3 DNA reads TGTGCCAGCGGATCCCCCTCGGCGGTTCGCTCTGGAAACACCATATATTTT. Translation: CASGSPSAVRSGNTIYF. The full variable domain, completed using reference TRBV28 and TRBJ1-3, is DVKVTQSSRYLVKRTGEKVFLECVQDMDHENMFWYRQDPGLGLRLIYFSYDVKMKEKGDIPEGYSVSREKKERFSLILESASTNQTSMYLCASGSPSAVRSGNTIYFGEGSWLTVV.